The 27 T cell receptor beta chains presented below share a single source sample, sequenced in a study of PD-L1 blockade in urothelial cancer. Sequenced by immunoSEQ multiplex PCR; TCRdb stores in-frame clones only, minus some. This sample yields 35,000 to 40,000 clones, of which 36% are seen a single time; more than 8.5% belongs to the top ten. Source: tumor tissue, taken before atezolizumab (anti-PD-L1) treatment. These receptors originate from a man in his 60s with urothelial cancer.

This clone has a handful of counts. The J gene is TRBJ2-5, the V gene TRBV6-8, with 10 bases matching TRBD2. The V and J ends lost 6 bases and 3 bases, in that order; junction bases with no gene match: 4. Germline V gives CDR1 MNHGY, CDR2 SAAAGT. This CDR3 region has 14 residues. CDR3 sequence: CASSRTSGEETQYF. The CDR3 bases are TGTGCCAGCAGCCGAACTAGCGGGGAAGAGACCCAGTACTTC.

This sequence joins TRBV19 and TRBJ2-3; D not certain. Trimming stripped 6 bases from V and 2 bases from J, with 15 bases between. The CDR3 contains 15 residues. Germline CDR1 and CDR2: LNHDA and SQIVND (reference sequence). CDR3 in DNA: TGTGCCAGTAGCCCGGACGGCCGAGACACAGATACGCAGTATTTT. Translation gives CASSPDGRDTDTQYF.

This clone was picked up a small number of times. In DNA, the CDR3 is TGTGCCACCTTGCCGGGACAGTCCCGTGGCTACGAGCAGTACTTC. Its protein product is CATLPGQSRGYEQYF. V gene TRBV6-8 combines with J gene TRBJ2-7, with 7 bases identical to TRBD1. The CDR3 has 15 residues. After removal of 10 bases from V and 3 bases from J, the junction contained 15 bases not matched to a gene. Germline CDR1 and CDR2: MNHGY and SAAAGT.

The chain combines TRBV6-8 with TRBJ1-1; D gene uncertain. CDR3 length equals 13 residues. The germline CDR1 and CDR2 sequences are MNHGY and SAAAGT. V dropped 7 bases and J dropped 5 bases, with 14 bases sitting between them. CDR3 in DNA: TGTGCCAGCAAAGGACGGTCGTGGACTGAAGCTTTCTTT. This sequence encodes CASKGRSWTEAFF.

V usage is TRBV15 and J usage is TRBJ1-3; D not certain. Germline CDR1 LNHNV, CDR2 YYDKDF (reference sequence). The CDR3 length is 15 residues. V was cut by 4 bases and J by 0 bases, with 10 bases left in between. CDR3 sequence (DNA): TGTGCCACCAGCACTACCGGGCTCTCTGGAAACACCATATATTTT. Protein: CATSTTGLSGNTIYF. Full variable domain (outside the CDR3, taken from reference TRBV15 and TRBJ1-3): DAMVIQNPRYQVTQFGKPVTLSCSQTLNHNVMYWYQQKSSQAPKLLFHYYDKDFNNEADTPDNFQSRRPNTSFCFLDIRSPGLGDTAMYLCATSTTGLSGNTIYFGEGSWLTVV.

V and J are TRBV12-5 and TRBJ1-1, with 9 positions matching TRBD1. The CDR3 is 17 amino acids. Germline lookup yields CDR1 LGHNT and CDR2 FRNRAP. CDR3 DNA sequence: TGTGCCAGCAAAAGGGGACAGGGCAGTTTATTGAACACTGAAGCTTTCTTT. Amino acid sequence: CASKRGQGSLLNTEAFF.

The chain couples TRBV15 to TRBJ1-2; D not resolved. This CDR3 contains 14 residues. Germline V gene lookup returns CDR1 LNHNV and CDR2 YYDKDF (reference sequence). The ends were cut back, 0 bases at V and 8 bases at J, with 13 bases in the middle. CDR3 bases: TGTGCCACCAGCAGAGATTCTATGTCATACGGCTACACCTTC. Its protein is CATSRDSMSYGYTF.

This clone was seen a few times. J is TRBJ2-1 and V is TRBV9; possible D gene TRBD2, 5 bases. Germline V CDR1 and CDR2: SGDLS, YYNGEE. V was shortened by 0 bases and J by 8 bases, with 6 bases between the two germline ends. The CDR3 covers 12 residues. CDR3 protein: CASSVAGYEQFF. CDR3 DNA: TGTGCCAGCAGCGTAGCGGGGTATGAGCAGTTCTTC.

V is TRBV10-2 and J is TRBJ1-1, with D tentatively TRBD1 (5 bases). This CDR3 is built from 13 residues. Germline V gene lookup returns CDR1 WSHSY and CDR2 SAAADI. V lost 4 bases and J 8 bases, leaving 14 bases between the germline ends. This CDR3 is CASSVGGEQEAFF. As DNA, the CDR3 is TGCGCCAGCAGTGTGGGAGGGGAACAGGAAGCTTTCTTT.

With regard to this clone: Relative to the germline gene, one junction end is altered; a read error may explain this. The chain combines TRBV6-8 with TRBJ2-2, with 7 bases matching TRBD1. This CDR3 contains 14 residues. Germline CDR1 reads MNHGY; CDR2 reads SAAAGT. CDR3 protein: CATSGTAKTGELFF. In DNA, the CDR3 is TGTGCCACCTCCGGGACAGCGAAAACCGGGGAGCTGTTTTTT.

This clone has more than one count but fewer than ten. The chain has TRBV7-7 and TRBJ2-2; TRBD1 or TRBD2 may be the D gene (5 bases each). Trimming cost V 5 bases and J 1 base, with 11 bases left between them. This CDR3 spans 15 amino acids. Germline V CDR1 and CDR2: SSHAT, FNYEAQ (reference sequence). The CDR3 nucleotides are TGTGCCAGCAGCGCCTCGGGGCTGAACACCGGGGAGCTGTTTTTT. This translates into CASSASGLNTGELFF.

This clone came up a few times. The chain is built from TRBV9 and TRBJ1-4; D is unclear. Germline V gene data show CDR1 as SGDLS and CDR2 as YYNGEE. The ends were cut back, 0 bases at V and 0 bases at J, with 3 bases in the middle. This CDR3 comprises 14 residues. CDR3 amino acids: CASSVEPTNEKLFF. For the CDR3, the DNA is TGTGCCAGCAGCGTAGAGCCAACTAATGAAAAACTGTTTTTT.

This clone was recorded a few times. CDR3 protein: CASSPRPLRNTEAFF. The CDR3 DNA reads TGTGCCAGCAGCCCCCGTCCATTACGAAACACTGAAGCTTTCTTT. This chain links TRBV7-6 with TRBJ1-1; D not resolved. The V end lost 5 bases, the J end lost 2 bases, and 15 bases lay between the germline ends. CDR1 and CDR2 from the germline V gene are SGHVS and FNYEAQ. This CDR3 region has 15 residues. Drawing the rest from reference TRBV7-6 and TRBJ1-1, the complete variable domain is GAGVSQSPRYKVTKRGQDVALRCDPISGHVSLYWYRQALGQGPEFLTYFNYEAQQDKSGLPNDRFSAERPEGSISTLTIQRTEQRDSAMYRCASSPRPLRNTEAFFGQGTRLTVV.

The rearrangement uses TRBV19 and TRBJ2-5; no definite D call. The V and J ends lost 6 bases and 6 bases respectively, with 14 bases between them. CDR1 and CDR2 (germline): LNHDA, SQIVND (reference sequence). CDR3 size: 13 residues. CDR3 residues: CASSGRPRQTQYF. Written as DNA, the CDR3 is TGTGCCAGTAGCGGGCGACCAAGGCAGACCCAGTACTTC.

V usage is TRBV29-1 and J usage is TRBJ1-1; possible D gene TRBD1, 5 bases. CDR1 SQVTM and CDR2 ANQGSEA come from the germline V gene. CDR3 size: 14 residues. V gave up 2 bases and J gave up 3 bases, with 13 bases separating them. The CDR3 DNA reads TGCAGCGTTGAATCCAGGGAAAGAGACACTGAAGCTTTCTTT. Its protein is CSVESRERDTEAFF. Looking up the rest from reference TRBV29-1 and TRBJ1-1 gives the full variable domain: SAVISQKPSRDICQRGTSLTIQCQVDSQVTMMFWYRQQPGQSLTLIATANQGSEATYESGFVIDKFPISRPNLTFSTLTVSNMSPEDSSIYLCSVESRERDTEAFFGQGTRLTVV.

The chain uses TRBV28 and TRBJ2-7; D remains ambiguous. Germline loops: CDR1 MDHEN, CDR2 SYDVKM. V dropped 1 base and J dropped 4 bases, with 11 bases sitting between them. The CDR3 has 14 amino acids. The CDR3, as DNA: TGTGCCAGCAGTTTATATGTGACACCTTACGAGCAGTACTTC. It translates to CASSLYVTPYEQYF.

The V call is TRBV28, the J call TRBJ1-2; D unresolved. Trimming took off 3 bases at V and 0 bases at J, with 11 bases between the two ends. The germline gives CDR1 MDHEN, CDR2 SYDVKM. CDR3 length: 15 amino acids. CDR3 protein: CASSFVAESNYGYTF. The CDR3 nucleotides are TGTGCCAGCAGTTTCGTAGCAGAGTCTAACTATGGCTACACCTTC.

The V call is TRBV19, the J call TRBJ1-2, with unresolved D. V lost 0 bases and J 8 bases, leaving 13 bases between the germline ends. CDR3 size: 14 residues. From germline, CDR1 is LNHDA and CDR2 SQIVND (reference sequence). Here the CDR3 reads CASSIDPGSGGYTF. CDR3 coding DNA: TGTGCCAGTAGTATAGATCCGGGGTCCGGAGGCTACACCTTC.

The V call is TRBV19, the J call TRBJ2-1, with D perhaps matching TRBD2 (6 bases). Germline CDR1 reads LNHDA; CDR2 reads SQIVND (reference sequence). This CDR3 is built from 13 residues. Trimming cost V 1 base and J 8 bases, with 9 bases left between them. In DNA, the CDR3 is TGTGCCAGTAGTATAGGATCGGGAGATGAGCAGTTCTTC. Its protein product is CASSIGSGDEQFF.

This chain uses TRBV30 with TRBJ2-5; no clear D. CDR3 length equals 13 residues. The germline V and J ends were trimmed by 2 bases and 0 bases, with 7 bases remaining between them. CDR1 and CDR2 (germline): GTSNPN, SVGIG (reference sequence). CDR3 region: CAWSRLDQETQYF. CDR3 DNA sequence: TGTGCCTGGAGTCGATTAGACCAAGAGACCCAGTACTTC.

The table lists this clone with a few counts. The chain is built from TRBV4-1 and TRBJ1-1; D is uncertain. Trimming cost V 0 bases and J 5 bases, with 7 bases left between them. Germline-derived CDR1 and CDR2 are MGHRA and YSYEKL. The CDR3 is 13 residues long. The CDR3 sequence: CASSQDPKTEAFF. In DNA, the CDR3 is TGCGCCAGCAGCCAAGACCCGAAAACTGAAGCTTTCTTT.

This chain joins TRBV9 and TRBJ1-2; D remains unclear. Per germline, CDR1 SGDLS and CDR2 YYNGEE. The CDR3 is 13 residues long. The V gene lost 8 bases and the J gene lost 4 bases, with 15 bases spanning the gap. The CDR3 here is CASHAGEGYGYTF. The CDR3 region has the DNA TGTGCCAGTCACGCCGGGGAAGGCTATGGCTACACCTTC.

The CDR3 sequence is CASSSGALQYF. Written as DNA, the CDR3 is TGTGCCAGCAGTTCAGGAGCCCTGCAGTATTTT. The genes are TRBV6-4 and TRBJ2-3, with no clear D. CDR1 is MRHNA, CDR2 SNTAGT, per germline. The V and J ends lost 5 bases and 11 bases respectively, with 11 bases between them. The CDR3 extends over 11 amino acids.

This sequence joins TRBV9 and TRBJ1-2; D not certain. The CDR3 has 14 amino acids. The V gene lost 0 bases and the J gene lost 6 bases, with 12 bases spanning the gap. The germline V gene has CDR1 SGDLS and CDR2 YYNGEE. CDR3 residues: CASSVDSGINGYTF. The CDR3 DNA follows: TGTGCCAGCAGCGTAGATTCAGGTATAAATGGCTACACCTTC.

This clone is a singleton in its sample. The V call is TRBV18, the J call TRBJ2-7; 9 bases line up with TRBD1. The germline CDR1 and CDR2 sequences are KGHSH and LQKENI. V trimming: 3 bases; J trimming: 4 bases; junction bases outside the gene matches: 13. This CDR3 has 17 residues. CDR3 in DNA: TGTGCCAGCTCACCCTACCTACCGGACAGGGGATCTTACGAGCAGTACTTC. It specifies CASSPYLPDRGSYEQYF.

The chain combines TRBV28 with TRBJ1-5; the D is unclear. The ends were cut back, 1 base at V and 1 base at J, with 8 bases in the middle. Germline V lookup: CDR1 MDHEN, CDR2 SYDVKM. This CDR3 is built from 15 residues. CDR3 protein: CASSLSGRSNQPQHF. CDR3 in DNA: TGTGCCAGCAGTTTATCCGGCAGGAGCAATCAGCCCCAGCATTTT.

This clone has at least ten counts. This chain connects TRBV11-3 to TRBJ2-1; TRBD1 matches 8 bases. CDR3 size: 15 residues. J gave up 3 bases and V 6 bases, and 7 bases lay outside the gene matches. From germline, CDR1 is SGHNT and CDR2 YENEEA. CDR3 nucleotides: TGTGCCAGCAGTTCCGGGACAGGAGTCTACAATGAGCAGTTCTTC. Its translation: CASSSGTGVYNEQFF. Looking up the rest from reference TRBV11-3 and TRBJ2-1 gives the full variable domain: EAGVVQSPRYKIIEKKQPVAFWCNPISGHNTLYWYLQNLGQGPELLIRYENEEAVDDSQLPKDRFSAERLKGVDSTLKIQPAELGDSAVYLCASSSGTGVYNEQFFGPGTRLTVL.